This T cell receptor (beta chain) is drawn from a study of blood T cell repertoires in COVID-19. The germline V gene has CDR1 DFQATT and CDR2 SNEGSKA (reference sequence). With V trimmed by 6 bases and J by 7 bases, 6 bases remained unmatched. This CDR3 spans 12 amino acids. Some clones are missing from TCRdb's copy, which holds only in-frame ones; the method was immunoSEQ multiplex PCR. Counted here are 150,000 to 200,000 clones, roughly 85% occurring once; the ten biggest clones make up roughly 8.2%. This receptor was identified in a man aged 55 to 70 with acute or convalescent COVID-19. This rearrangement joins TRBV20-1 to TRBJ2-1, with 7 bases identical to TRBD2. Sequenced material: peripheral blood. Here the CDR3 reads CSASRGVNEQFF. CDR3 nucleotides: TGCAGTGCCAGTCGGGGGGTGAATGAGCAGTTCTTC.